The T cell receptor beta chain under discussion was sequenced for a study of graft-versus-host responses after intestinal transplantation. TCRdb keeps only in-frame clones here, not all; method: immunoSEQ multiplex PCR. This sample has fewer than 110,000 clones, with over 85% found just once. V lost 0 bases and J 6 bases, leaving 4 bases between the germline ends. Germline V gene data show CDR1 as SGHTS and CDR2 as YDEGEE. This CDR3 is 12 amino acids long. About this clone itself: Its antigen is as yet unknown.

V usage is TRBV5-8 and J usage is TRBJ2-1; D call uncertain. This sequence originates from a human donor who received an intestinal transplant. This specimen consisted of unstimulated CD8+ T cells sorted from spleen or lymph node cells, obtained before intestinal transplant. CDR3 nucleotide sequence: TGTGCCAGCAGCTTGGCATCCAATGAGCAGTTCTTC. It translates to CASSLASNEQFF.